The 26 T cell receptor beta chains reported below all come from one sample, sequenced in a study of TIL therapy for anti-PD-1-resistant metastatic lung cancer. Sequencing used immunoSEQ v3. The data were produced by immunoSEQ multiplex PCR, yet TCRdb's version contains in-frame clones alone and is incomplete. The table lists more than 90,000 clones, approximately 65% of them singletons. Time point of the sample: pre-treatment sample, taken before nivolumab and TIL therapy. Tumor tissue came from excised metastases, mostly pleural nodules or supraclavicular lymph nodes. This material consisted of tumor tissue, taken at baseline. These receptors originate from a person aged 25-85 years with non-small cell lung cancer.

This clone was recorded once. This chain links TRBV19 with TRBJ1-5, with TRBD1 identical over 8 bases. CDR3 length equals 14 residues. V trimming: 8 bases; J trimming: 5 bases; junction bases outside the gene matches: 8. CDR1 is LNHDA and CDR2 is SQIVND in the germline V gene (reference sequence). The chain's CDR3 is CASGTGQSHQPQHF. The CDR3 nucleotides are TGTGCCAGTGGGACAGGACAATCCCATCAGCCCCAGCATTTT.

J is TRBJ2-3 and V is TRBV5-1; possible D gene TRBD1, 6 bases. Germline V gives CDR1 SGHRS, CDR2 YFSETQ. This CDR3 comprises 14 residues. With 7 bases removed from V and 0 bases from J, the gap between germline ends came to 12 bases. This chain's CDR3 is CASSLRGSTDTQYF. CDR3 DNA sequence: TGCGCCAGCTCACTCAGGGGTAGCACAGATACGCAGTATTTT.

The table lists this clone with a count of one. V gene TRBV2 combines with J gene TRBJ1-6; TRBD1 might be the D (6 bases). V gave up 6 bases and J gave up 7 bases, with 19 bases separating them. CDR3 length: 16 residues. Germline V gives CDR1 SNHLY, CDR2 FYNNEI. CDR3 in amino acids: CASRKGFGGGNSPLHF. CDR3 sequence (DNA): TGTGCCAGCAGGAAAGGGTTTGGGGGGGGCAATTCACCCCTCCACTTT.

This clone was picked up a small number of times. This rearrangement joins TRBV6-1 to TRBJ1-5; perhaps TRBD1 as D (6 bases). The CDR3 extends over 14 amino acids. V dropped 1 base and J dropped 7 bases, with 11 bases sitting between them. The germline V gene has CDR1 MNHNS and CDR2 SASEGT. The CDR3 region is CASSEGPGEQPQHF. The DNA for the CDR3 is TGTGCCAGCAGTGAAGGTCCAGGGGAACAGCCCCAGCATTTT.

This clone is a singleton in its sample. CDR3 sequence reads: CASSPGRMANEKLFF. In DNA form, the CDR3 reads TGTGCCAGCAGTCCAGGGAGGATGGCTAATGAAAAACTGTTTTTT. The J gene is TRBJ1-4, the V gene TRBV7-2, with D perhaps matching TRBD1 (5 bases). This CDR3 is built from 15 residues. The V end was cut by 6 bases, the J end by 3 bases, with 14 bases between. CDR1 SGHTA and CDR2 FQGNSA come from the germline V gene.

The chain carries TRBV9 and TRBJ2-7; possible D gene TRBD1, 5 bases. V was pared by 0 bases and J by 5 bases, with 15 bases between. The germline V gene encodes CDR1 SGDLS and CDR2 YYNGEE. The CDR3 covers 15 residues. The chain's CDR3 is CASSVAGREPDEQYF. Here the CDR3 DNA reads TGTGCCAGCAGCGTAGCGGGCAGGGAACCCGACGAGCAGTACTTC.

The gene calls are TRBV27 and TRBJ2-2, with 8 bases aligning to TRBD1. The CDR3 length is 16 residues. V shed 0 bases and J 7 bases; nucleotides not matched to a gene: 7. Germline values: CDR1 MNHEY, CDR2 SMNVEV (reference sequence). As DNA, the CDR3 is TGTGCCAGCAGTTTATCAGGGCAGGGGGCGATCGGGGAGCTGTTTTTT. Its protein product is CASSLSGQGAIGELFF.

The V and J genes are TRBV5-1 and TRBJ1-1; TRBD1 matches at 12 bases. Germline lookup yields CDR1 SGHRS and CDR2 YFSETQ. The CDR3 totals 16 residues. With V trimmed by 6 bases and J by 4 bases, 10 bases remained unmatched. The CDR3 here is CASNTGTGGAGTEAFF. Written as DNA, the CDR3 is TGCGCCAGCAATACCGGGACAGGGGGCGCCGGCACTGAAGCTTTCTTT. The variable domain in full, completed from reference TRBV5-1 and TRBJ1-1, reads KAGVTQTPRYLIKTRGQQVTLSCSPISGHRSVSWYQQTPGQGLQFLFEYFSETQRNKGNFPGRFSGRQFSNSRSEMNVSTLELGDSALYLCASNTGTGGAGTEAFFGQGTRLTVV.

The rearrangement uses TRBV6-5 and TRBJ2-2, with 10 bases matching TRBD2. Germline loops: CDR1 MNHEY, CDR2 SVGAGI. The CDR3 is 15 residues long. V was pared by 3 bases and J by 5 bases, with 3 bases of the junction left unmatched. The CDR3 here is CASSYQAGGTGELFF. The DNA for the CDR3 is TGTGCCAGCAGTTATCAAGCGGGAGGGACCGGGGAGCTGTTTTTT.

The V and J genes are TRBV5-1 and TRBJ2-5, with D possibly being TRBD1 (6 bases). The CDR3 is made up of 16 amino acids. The germline V and J ends were trimmed by 0 bases and 1 base, with 13 bases remaining between them. Germline-derived CDR1 and CDR2 are SGHRS and YFSETQ. The CDR3 DNA is TGCGCCAGCAGCTTGGACCCGACAGGAATCCAAGAGACCCAGTACTTC. Its protein is CASSLDPTGIQETQYF.

The CDR3 region has the DNA TGTGCCAGCAGTTATAGCTCCAATAGCAATCAGCCCCAGCATTTT. Translated: CASSYSSNSNQPQHF. The rearrangement uses TRBV6-5 and TRBJ1-5; D not resolved. Trimming took off 3 bases at V and 0 bases at J, with 9 bases between the two ends. Per germline, CDR1 MNHEY and CDR2 SVGAGI. This CDR3 contains 15 residues.

In this sample, this clone turned up many times. CDR3 amino acids: CASKLRRGYGYTF. The CDR3 DNA is TGTGCCAGCAAACTTCGTCGCGGCTATGGCTACACCTTC. V is TRBV27 and J is TRBJ1-2; no clear D. CDR1 is MNHEY, CDR2 SMNVEV, per germline (reference sequence). Between the trimmed V and J ends, which lost 7 bases and 4 bases, there was a span of 13 bases. The CDR3 consists of 13 residues.

This clone was found many times. V gene TRBV5-1 combines with J gene TRBJ1-4, with 7 bases lining up with TRBD1. V trimming: 3 bases; J trimming: 8 bases; junction bases outside the gene matches: 10. This CDR3 is 15 amino acids long. Per germline, CDR1 SGHRS and CDR2 YFSETQ. This chain's CDR3 is CASSWNPGQQEKLFF. CDR3 nucleotide sequence: TGCGCCAGCAGCTGGAATCCGGGACAGCAGGAAAAACTGTTTTTT.

V is TRBV7-3 and J is TRBJ2-5; the D gene is possibly TRBD2 (5 bases). The CDR3 runs 16 residues. Germline-derived CDR1 and CDR2 are SGHTA and FQGTGA. The V and J ends lost 5 bases and 3 bases respectively, with 19 bases between them. CDR3 bases: TGTGCCAGCAGCCTGGTGGGCGGGCTACCCAAAGAGACCCAGTACTTC. This gives the protein CASSLVGGLPKETQYF.

The V call is TRBV3-1 (or the pseudogene TRBV3-2), the J call TRBJ1-6, with D possibly TRBD1 on 5 matching bases. This CDR3 contains 15 residues. Trimming pared 4 bases from V and 8 bases from J, leaving 15 bases between. Germline-derived CDR1 and CDR2 are LGHDT and YNNKEL (reference sequence). The chain's CDR3 is CASSLGSGHHSPLHF. The CDR3, as DNA: TGTGCCAGCAGCCTCGGGTCAGGGCATCATTCACCCCTCCACTTT.

This chain's CDR3 is CAWSLAGTGNYGYTF. CDR3 DNA: TGTGCCTGGAGTCTCGCGGGGACAGGGAACTATGGCTACACCTTC. The chain uses TRBV30 and TRBJ1-2, with TRBD1 matching 9 bases. CDR3 size: 15 residues. V lost 2 bases to trimming and J lost 2 bases; unmatched junction nucleotides: 6. CDR1 is GTSNPN, CDR2 SVGIG, per germline (reference sequence).

The J gene is TRBJ2-2, the V gene TRBV28; D ambiguous. CDR1 is MDHEN, CDR2 SYDVKM, per germline. V lost 8 bases, J lost 4 bases, and 14 bases lay in between. The CDR3 sequence is 14 residues long. The CDR3 DNA reads TGTGCCAGCCAAGGTGGTTTTACCACCGGGGAGCTGTTTTTT. Translated: CASQGGFTTGELFF.

The chain has TRBV7-2 and TRBJ1-5; a weak D match, TRBD1 (5 bases). CDR3 length equals 12 residues. Germline CDR1 and CDR2: SGHTA and FQGNSA. V gave up 5 bases and J gave up 4 bases, with 6 bases separating them. The CDR3 is CASSNRNQPQHF. The CDR3 bases are TGTGCCAGCAGCAACAGGAATCAGCCCCAGCATTTT.

V and J are TRBV10-3 and TRBJ1-5; D perhaps matches TRBD1 (6 bases). This CDR3 is 16 amino acids long. Per the germline V gene, CDR1 is ENHRY and CDR2 is SYGVKD. Trimming removed 3 bases at V and 4 bases at J, with 16 bases between. The CDR3 sequence: CAISDPGRGMNQPQHF. As DNA, the CDR3 is TGTGCCATCAGTGACCCTGGGAGGGGGATGAATCAGCCCCAGCATTTT.

The chain couples TRBV6-2 or TRBV6-3 to TRBJ2-5, with 14 bases that match TRBD2. Germline V gives CDR1 MNHEY, CDR2 SVGEGT. With V trimmed by 0 bases and J by 6 bases, 12 bases remained unmatched. The CDR3 is 19 residues long. CDR3 loop: CASSYSTSGGAVIAKTQYF. The CDR3 DNA reads as TGTGCCAGCAGTTACTCGACTAGCGGGGGGGCGGTGATCGCGAAGACCCAGTACTTC.

The J gene is TRBJ1-5, the V gene TRBV7-9, with D possibly being TRBD1 (5 bases). The CDR3 runs 15 residues. V lost 5 bases to trimming and J lost 6 bases, with 17 bases between them. From germline, CDR1 is SEHNR and CDR2 FQNEAQ (reference sequence). As DNA, the CDR3 is TGTGCCAGCAGCCAGCTGGGGGGGGAGGGTCAGCCCCAGCATTTT. Translated: CASSQLGGEGQPQHF.

The chain couples TRBV19 to TRBJ2-3, with 11 bases identical to TRBD2. The CDR3 is made up of 17 amino acids. The germline CDR1 and CDR2 sequences are LNHDA and SQIVND (reference sequence). V gave up 6 bases and J gave up 5 bases; unmatched junction bases: 13. CDR3 protein: CASSSWGLAEIKDTQYF. The CDR3 bases are TGTGCCAGTAGCTCCTGGGGACTAGCGGAGATAAAAGATACGCAGTATTTT.

The J gene is TRBJ2-1, the V gene TRBV2; D gene unclear. The CDR3 is made up of 11 amino acids. V was clipped by 7 bases and J by 9 bases, with 10 bases between them. Germline CDR1 reads SNHLY; CDR2 reads FYNNEI. CDR3 sequence: CASTLLGEQFF. The CDR3 bases are TGTGCCAGCACTCTCCTCGGTGAGCAGTTCTTC.

This clone has just a few counts. The J gene is TRBJ2-1, the V gene TRBV28, with D perhaps TRBD1 or TRBD2 (5 bases each). Germline CDR1 is MDHEN and CDR2 is SYDVKM. The CDR3 has 13 residues. V was shortened by 10 bases and J by 0 bases, with 10 bases between the two germline ends. The CDR3 here is CATGPSSYNEQFF. The CDR3 nucleotides are TGTGCCACGGGGCCGAGCTCCTACAATGAGCAGTTCTTC.

V and J are TRBV5-6 and TRBJ1-5; 9 bases fit TRBD1. There are 16 residues in the CDR3. CDR1 is SGHDT, CDR2 YYEEEE, per germline. The V segment lost 2 bases and the J segment 3 bases; nucleotides outside the gene matches: 6. The chain's CDR3 is CASSFPHRGHNQPQHF. Written as DNA, the CDR3 is TGTGCCAGCAGCTTTCCACACAGGGGGCACAATCAGCCCCAGCATTTT.

The rearrangement links TRBV7-2 to TRBJ2-5; 8 nucleotides match TRBD1. This CDR3 contains 13 residues. Germline assignment: CDR1 SGHTA and CDR2 FQGNSA. J gave up 5 bases and V 4 bases, and 3 bases lay outside the gene matches. The CDR3 spells CASSWRTGETQYF. The CDR3 DNA reads as TGTGCCAGCAGCTGGAGGACAGGGGAGACCCAGTACTTC.